Listed here are 9 T cell receptor beta chains from one sample, sequenced in a study of blood T cells in healthy people across ages (dated by TCRdb to about 2015). Receptors were amplified or captured by 5' RACE. TCRdb records Illumina HiSeq 2500 as the sequencer. The second PCR ran for roughly 6 to 11 cycles and used a J-beta primer mix along with a sample-barcoded 5' primer. In TCRdb, the public reads were trimmed at Q25 with fastp and aligned with MiXCR, with productive beta chains retained. Entries are consolidated by CDR3 protein sequence, retaining the most common genes and DNA. Present in this sample are more than 1,400,000 distinct CDR3 sequences, around 42% of which were seen just once. The biggest ten clones account for roughly 7.7% of the sample. Sequenced material: blood. All receptors come from a young woman in good health.

This clonotype was observed a handful of times. This chain connects TRBV6-5 to TRBJ2-3, with D possibly TRBD2 on 5 matching bases. CDR1 and CDR2 (germline): MNHEY, SVGAGI. This CDR3 is built from 15 residues. The V and J ends lost 2 bases and 5 bases respectively, with 14 bases between them. The CDR3 sequence: CASSYNNPRGDTQYF. The CDR3 DNA reads as TGTGCCAGCAGTTACAACAATCCCCGGGGAGATACGCAGTATTTT.

The chain has TRBV28 and TRBJ2-1; TRBD1 agrees at 8 bases. Germline trimming cut 5 bases from V and 3 bases from J; bases unmatched to any gene: 3. The CDR3 loop spans 14 amino acids. The V gene's germline CDR1 is MDHEN and CDR2 SYDVKM. As DNA, the CDR3 is TGTGCCAGCAGTCACAGGGGGTACTACAATGAGCAGTTCTTC. It specifies CASSHRGYYNEQFF.

In this sample, this clonotype turned up a few times. The chain joins TRBV6-4 to TRBJ2-1; 10 nucleotides match TRBD2. Germline V gene data show CDR1 as MRHNA and CDR2 as SNTAGT. The CDR3 spans 16 residues. V was clipped by 4 bases and J by 6 bases; unmatched bases: 9. The CDR3 sequence: CASSVLGLAGVNEQFF. CDR3 in DNA: TGTGCCAGCAGTGTGTTGGGGCTAGCGGGGGTCAATGAGCAGTTCTTC.

The chain links TRBV5-1 to TRBJ1-2; D is uncertain. The CDR3 covers 14 residues. The V end lost 4 bases, the J end lost 0 bases, and 10 bases lay between the germline ends. The germline V gene has CDR1 SGHRS and CDR2 YFSETQ. The CDR3 DNA reads as TGCGCCAGCAGCCTCACCCCCTCTAACTATGGCTACACCTTC. Protein sequence: CASSLTPSNYGYTF.

The rearrangement links TRBV24-1 to TRBJ2-7; 9 positions agree with TRBD2. Trimming cost V 8 bases and J 2 bases; bases outside gene matches: 6. The germline CDR1 and CDR2 sequences are KGHDR and SFDVKD. The CDR3 covers 14 residues. CDR3 loop: CATNSGGPTYEQYF. In DNA, the CDR3 is TGTGCCACCAACAGCGGGGGGCCAACCTACGAGCAGTACTTC.

The rearrangement joins TRBV6-2 or TRBV6-3 to TRBJ2-4; perhaps TRBD2 as D (5 bases). The DNA end is more similar to TRBJ2-7, so the J call may be wrong. CDR1 and CDR2 (germline): MNHEY, SVGEGT. The CDR3 extends over 14 amino acids. CDR3 amino acids: CASSTPGIVHEQYF. The CDR3 nucleotides read TGTGCCAGCAGTACGCCCGGGATAGTACACGAGCAGTACTTC.

This clonotype was seen a handful of times. The chain combines TRBV6-5 with TRBJ2-5; D gene ambiguous. Germline V gene data show CDR1 as MNHEY and CDR2 as SVGAGI. The germline V and J ends were trimmed by 4 bases and 7 bases, with 10 bases remaining between them. The CDR3 consists of 12 residues. The CDR3 sequence is CASSSPAGTQYF. Written as DNA, the CDR3 is TGTGCCAGCAGTTCCCCCGCAGGGACCCAGTACTTC.

This chain joins TRBV12-5 and TRBJ2-1, with 12 bases identical to TRBD2. The J call may be wrong; the DNA end is better matched by TRBJ2-7. The CDR3 extends over 16 amino acids. Germline CDR1 LGHNT, CDR2 FRNRAP. CDR3 region: CASGLLLAGGNNEQYF. Written as DNA, the CDR3 is TGTGCTAGTGGTTTGCTTCTAGCGGGGGGGAACAATGAGCAGTACTTC.

This clonotype was seen a handful of times. The CDR3 DNA sequence: TGTGCCAGCAGCTTAGGCCCCCCGACAGGGGAGGGTGAAAAACTGTTTTTT. Translating it yields CASSLGPPTGEGEKLFF. The V gene is TRBV7-6, the J gene TRBJ1-4; 8 bases are shared with TRBD1. V lost 1 base, J lost 7 bases, and 11 bases stayed unmatched. The CDR3 spans 17 residues. The germline V gene encodes CDR1 SGHVS and CDR2 FNYEAQ.